Below, 25 T cell receptor beta chains from the same sample are listed, as sequenced in a study of OX40 agonist ivuxolimab in advanced cancers. Using immunoSEQ multiplex PCR, the repertoire was profiled, and TCRdb retains in-frame clones only, with some absent. The repertoire holds 65,000 to 85,000 clones, with 85% to 90% as singletons. The sequencing used CD4+ or CD8+ T cells sorted from blood, collected in a trial of the OX40 agonist ivuxolimab. The receptors derive from an adult with an advanced solid tumor such as melanoma, head and neck, liver or kidney cancer.

The chain is built from TRBV7-2 and TRBJ2-5, with D possibly matching TRBD2 (6 bases). Germline assignment: CDR1 SGHTA and CDR2 FQGNSA. Trimming left V 5 bases short and J 4 bases short, with 14 bases between. CDR3 length: 14 amino acids. The CDR3 here is CASSRGISVETQYF. The CDR3 bases are TGTGCCAGCAGCCGGGGGATCAGCGTAGAGACCCAGTACTTC. Full variable domain (outside the CDR3, taken from reference TRBV7-2 and TRBJ2-5): GAGVSQSPSNKVTEKGKDVELRCDPISGHTALYWYRQSLGQGLEFLIYFQGNSAPDKSGLPSDRFSAERTGGSVSTLTIQRTQQEDSAVYLCASSRGISVETQYFGPGTRLLVL.

The chain combines TRBV5-1 with TRBJ1-4, with 7 bases that match TRBD1. Per the germline V gene, CDR1 is SGHRS and CDR2 is YFSETQ. Trimming removed 2 bases from V and 5 bases from J; junction bases left unmatched: 9. This CDR3 has 16 residues. The chain's CDR3 is CASSFQPGQSNEKLFF. CDR3 bases: TGCGCCAGCAGCTTCCAACCGGGACAGAGCAATGAAAAACTGTTTTTT.

This chain joins TRBV7-2 and TRBJ2-1, with D unclear. CDR3 length: 15 amino acids. V was shortened by 4 bases and J by 7 bases, with 17 bases between the two germline ends. Per the germline V gene, CDR1 is SGHTA and CDR2 is FQGNSA. The CDR3 DNA sequence: TGTGCCAGCAGCTCTTGGGTAAGGGTGAGGAATGAGCAGTTCTTC. Translated: CASSSWVRVRNEQFF.

The CDR3 DNA sequence: TGTGCCAGCAGGGGACAGAGCTCCTACGAGCAGTACTTC. Translation: CASRGQSSYEQYF. This chain connects TRBV5-6 to TRBJ2-7; TRBD1 matches 7 bases. V shed 5 bases and J 0 bases; nucleotides not matched to a gene: 2. CDR1 and CDR2 (germline): SGHDT, YYEEEE. The CDR3 length is 13 residues.

This clone turned up a few times. The chain combines TRBV19 with TRBJ1-5, with D unclear. Per the germline V gene, CDR1 is LNHDA and CDR2 is SQIVND (reference sequence). The CDR3 covers 11 residues. V gave up 2 bases and J gave up 11 bases, with 7 bases separating them. CDR3 residues: CASSIMRTQHF. The CDR3 nucleotides are TGTGCCAGTAGTATAATGAGGACCCAGCATTTT.

J is TRBJ1-6 and V is TRBV7-2; D remains ambiguous. Germline CDR1 reads SGHTA; CDR2 reads FQGNSA. The CDR3 runs to 13 residues. V lost 2 bases to trimming and J lost 10 bases, with 9 bases between them. The CDR3 coding sequence is TGTGCCAGCAGCTTACGGGGAAGCTCACCCCTCCACTTT. Translated, it gives CASSLRGSSPLHF. The entire variable domain, with the rest obtained from reference TRBV7-2 and TRBJ1-6, is as follows: GAGVSQSPSNKVTEKGKDVELRCDPISGHTALYWYRQSLGQGLEFLIYFQGNSAPDKSGLPSDRFSAERTGGSVSTLTIQRTQQEDSAVYLCASSLRGSSPLHFGNGTRLTVT.

A single count supports this clone. The CDR3 DNA sequence: TGTGCCAGCAGTTACTCTGGAGAGACTGGAAACACCATATATTTT. Its protein product is CASSYSGETGNTIYF. The gene calls are TRBV6-5 and TRBJ1-3; D unresolved. The CDR3 extends over 15 amino acids. Trimming left V 0 bases short and J 2 bases short, with 8 bases between. Germline V gives CDR1 MNHEY, CDR2 SVGAGI.

This clone turned up a few times. The gene calls are TRBV5-8 and TRBJ2-3; D possibly corresponds to TRBD2 (7 bases). The CDR3 loop spans 15 amino acids. CDR1 and CDR2 from the germline V gene are SGHTS and YDEGEE. V shed 1 base and J shed 3 bases, with 12 bases lying between them. Written as DNA, the CDR3 is TGTGCCAGCAGCTTGTTGAGGGGGGGAACAGATACGCAGTATTTT. It specifies CASSLLRGGTDTQYF.

DNA of the CDR3: TGTGCCAGCACCCCGGGGACTAGCGGTTCTGATGGGGCCAAAAACATTCAGTACTTC. Translation gives CASTPGTSGSDGAKNIQYF. The chain employs TRBV4-2 and TRBJ2-4; 11 nucleotides match TRBD2. This CDR3 contains 19 residues. The J segment lost 1 base and the V segment lost 7 bases, leaving 15 bases of the junction unmatched. CDR1 is LGHNA, CDR2 YNFKEQ, per germline.

The V and J genes are TRBV11-2 and TRBJ2-7; D is unresolved. CDR3 length equals 14 residues. Per germline, CDR1 SGHAT and CDR2 FQNNGV. Trimming cost V 0 bases and J 2 bases, with 8 bases left between them. In DNA, the CDR3 is TGTGCCAGCAGCTTAGATAAGCTGCCCTACGAGCAGTACTTC. This translates into CASSLDKLPYEQYF.

This clone was observed once. The germline gene is not matched at one end of the junction; a read error may be the cause. V and J are TRBV7-2 and TRBJ2-5; TRBD2 matches at 7 bases. Germline-derived CDR1 and CDR2 are SGHTA and FQGNSA. The CDR3 has 12 amino acids. The DNA for the CDR3 is TGTGCCATCAGCGGGAATTCGGAGACCCAGTACTTC. It translates to CAISGNSETQYF. The variable domain in full, with the rest retrieved from reference TRBV7-2 and TRBJ2-5, is GAGVSQSPSNKVTEKGKDVELRCDPISGHTALYWYRQSLGQGLEFLIYFQGNSAPDKSGLPSDRFSAERTGGSVSTLTIQRTQQEDSAVYLCAISGNSETQYFGPGTRLLVL.

The chain has TRBV7-2 and TRBJ2-7; TRBD1 aligns across 9 bases. Germline V lookup: CDR1 SGHTA, CDR2 FQGNSA. Losses at the gene ends were 3 bases for V and 6 bases for J; bases not matched to a gene: 6. The CDR3 has 14 amino acids. CDR3 coding DNA: TGTGCCAGCAGCTTGTACAGGGGGCTGAGCGAGCAGTACTTC. Residues: CASSLYRGLSEQYF.

The chain links TRBV4-3 to TRBJ1-1; D not certain. The V gene lost 2 bases and the J gene lost 3 bases, with 13 bases spanning the gap. From germline, CDR1 is LGHNA and CDR2 YSLEER. CDR3 size: 15 residues. CDR3 amino acids: CASSQSWASDTEAFF. The CDR3, as DNA: TGCGCCAGCAGCCAATCCTGGGCCTCCGACACTGAAGCTTTCTTT.

The chain uses TRBV27 and TRBJ1-1, with 8 bases aligning to TRBD1. V gave up 4 bases and J gave up 8 bases; unmatched junction bases: 3. This CDR3 is built from 12 residues. Germline assignment: CDR1 MNHEY and CDR2 SMNVEV (reference sequence). CDR3 sequence (DNA): TGTGCCAGCAGTTCAGACAGGGGAGAAGCTTTCTTT. Residues: CASSSDRGEAFF.

The gene calls are TRBV5-1 and TRBJ2-5; unclear D gene. The CDR3 has 13 residues. Trimming pared 0 bases from V and 5 bases from J, leaving 8 bases between. The germline gives CDR1 SGHRS, CDR2 YFSETQ. The CDR3 region has the DNA TGCGCCAGCAGCTTGGGTCTAGGGGAGACCCAGTACTTC. Residues: CASSLGLGETQYF.

The chain's CDR3 is CASSVRPLGHEQFF. The CDR3 DNA reads TGCGCCAGCAGCGTTAGACCCCTTGGCCATGAGCAGTTCTTC. This chain joins TRBV4-1 and TRBJ2-1; unclear D gene. The CDR3 runs to 14 residues. Looked up from germline, CDR1 is MGHRA and CDR2 is YSYEKL. V lost 5 bases, J lost 8 bases, and 16 bases lay in between.

This clone was recorded only once. The rearrangement joins TRBV11-3 to TRBJ1-2; the D is unclear. V lost 3 bases to trimming and J lost 4 bases, with 12 bases between them. The CDR3 covers 14 residues. Germline-derived CDR1 and CDR2 are SGHNT and YENEEA. The CDR3, as DNA: TGTGCCAGCAGCTTTACCCTACAGAGCTATGGCTACACCTTC. Residues: CASSFTLQSYGYTF.

V and J are TRBV11-3 and TRBJ2-1, with D perhaps matching TRBD1 or TRBD2 (5 bases each). This CDR3 has 17 amino acids. Germline lookup yields CDR1 SGHNT and CDR2 YENEEA. V was pared by 6 bases and J by 0 bases, with 18 bases between. The CDR3 region has the DNA TGTGCCAGCAGACGCCGGGGCAGCGGTAGCTCCTACAATGAGCAGTTCTTC. Translated, it gives CASRRRGSGSSYNEQFF.

This clone was picked up one time. This sequence joins TRBV1 and TRBJ2-3; the table's D call, TRBD2, was not checked against the DNA. TRBV1 has pseudogene status. This CDR3 has 19 amino acids. The CDR3 region is CTSSQDNPRVPRVPDTQYF. The CDR3 region has the DNA TGCACCAGCAGCCAAGATAATCCCCGGGTTCCGCGGGTCCCAGATACGCAGTATTTT.

The chain links TRBV13 to TRBJ2-6; D is undetermined. Germline V gene data show CDR1 as PRHDT and CDR2 as FYEKMQ (reference sequence). V lost 0 bases and J lost 2, with 5 bases in between. This CDR3 comprises 15 residues. CDR3 region: CASSLGQTGANVLTF. The CDR3 DNA is TGTGCCAGCAGCTTAGGACAGACTGGGGCCAACGTCCTGACTTTC.

V is TRBV5-8 and J is TRBJ2-7, with D possibly matching TRBD1 (5 bases). From germline, CDR1 is SGHTS and CDR2 YDEGEE. This CDR3 has 15 amino acids. The V gene lost 0 bases and the J gene lost 4 bases, with 14 bases spanning the gap. The CDR3 DNA reads TGTGCCAGCAGCTTGGGAGTAGGGGCTAATTACGAGCAGTACTTC. This gives the protein CASSLGVGANYEQYF.

The gene calls are TRBV20-1 and TRBJ2-7; 7 bases match TRBD1. The CDR3 runs 11 residues. Germline V CDR1 and CDR2: DFQATT, SNEGSKA (reference sequence). V was pared by 4 bases and J by 11 bases, with 8 bases of the junction left unmatched. In DNA form, the CDR3 reads TGCAGTGCTAAATGGGGACAGCGAGAGTACTTC. Its protein is CSAKWGQREYF.

This clone was picked up a small number of times. This sequence joins TRBV13 and TRBJ1-1; tentatively, D is TRBD1 (5 bases). V dropped 2 bases and J dropped 5 bases, with 12 bases sitting between them. Germline CDR1 PRHDT, CDR2 FYEKMQ (reference sequence). The CDR3 is 14 amino acids. In DNA form, the CDR3 reads TGTGCCAGCAGCTTAACAGGCCCAGGGACTGAAGCTTTCTTT. It yields the protein CASSLTGPGTEAFF.

This chain joins TRBV18 and TRBJ2-7; D ambiguous. The CDR3 length is 12 residues. Germline lookup yields CDR1 KGHSH and CDR2 LQKENI. V lost 3 bases and J 5 bases, leaving 8 bases between the germline ends. CDR3 loop: CASSPKRDEQYF. As DNA, the CDR3 is TGTGCCAGCTCACCGAAGCGAGACGAGCAGTACTTC.

The CDR3, as DNA: TGTGCCAGCAGCGTAGGGACAGCTCTCGAGCAGTTCTTC. Its protein product is CASSVGTALEQFF. The rearrangement joins TRBV9 to TRBJ2-1, with D maybe TRBD1 (6 bases). The CDR3 consists of 13 residues. Deletions cut 0 bases from V and 10 bases from J, with 11 bases between. Germline CDR1 and CDR2: SGDLS and YYNGEE.